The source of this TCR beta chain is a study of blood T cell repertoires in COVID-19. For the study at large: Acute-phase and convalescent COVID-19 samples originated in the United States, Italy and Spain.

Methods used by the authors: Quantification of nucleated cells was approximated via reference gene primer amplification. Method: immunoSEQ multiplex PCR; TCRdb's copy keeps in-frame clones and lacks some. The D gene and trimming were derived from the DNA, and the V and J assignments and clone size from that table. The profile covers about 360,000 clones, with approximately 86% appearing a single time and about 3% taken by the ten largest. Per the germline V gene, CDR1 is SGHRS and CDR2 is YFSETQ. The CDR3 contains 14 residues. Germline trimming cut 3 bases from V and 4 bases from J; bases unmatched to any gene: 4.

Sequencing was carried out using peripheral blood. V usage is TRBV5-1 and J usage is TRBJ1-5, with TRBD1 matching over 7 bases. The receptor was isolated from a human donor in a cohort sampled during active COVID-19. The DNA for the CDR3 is TGCGCCAGCAGCTGGGGGGACAGAAATCAGCCCCAGCATTTT. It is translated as CASSWGDRNQPQHF.